The 22 T cell receptor beta chains listed next were all sequenced from one sample in a study of lymphopenia after photon versus proton radiotherapy (dated by TCRdb to about 2019). The library relied on the immunoSEQ multiplex PCR assay. The table was pulled from immuneACCESS by TCRdb, which kept in-frame rearrangements only. Such tables lose some clones; where checked, under half of the loss comes from unresolved V genes, and the rest has no known cause. Counted in this sample were about 8,000 clones; 75% to 90% of them appeared once. The ten top clones hold about 3.4% of the sample. Sequencing was performed on peripheral blood, taken from a patient treated with photon-based radiotherapy. The receptors derive from a woman between 70 and 85 years old with pancreatic cancer.

V and J are TRBV18 and TRBJ1-5; unclear D gene. CDR1 is KGHSH, CDR2 LQKENI, per germline. The CDR3 is 14 amino acids. V was shortened by 2 bases and J by 3 bases, with 8 bases between the two germline ends. The CDR3 is CASSPDGVNQPQHF. The CDR3 DNA reads TGTGCCAGCTCACCAGACGGTGTCAATCAGCCCCAGCATTTT.

In DNA, the CDR3 is TGTGCCAGCAGCCAATTATCAGGGATTCCCCTTAACACCGGGGAGCTGTTTTTT. This codes for CASSQLSGIPLNTGELFF. The chain is built from TRBV4-2 and TRBJ2-2, with D possibly being TRBD1 (5 bases). From germline, CDR1 is LGHNA and CDR2 YNFKEQ. CDR3 size: 18 residues. V was cut by 2 bases and J by 2 bases, with 18 bases left in between.

As for this clone: The identical CDR3 is also encoded by other nucleotide sequences in the sample. The CDR3 DNA is TGCGCCAGCAGCCAAGATCGAGCGGAGGGCTACGAGCAGTACTTC. It translates to CASSQDRAEGYEQYF. This chain joins TRBV4-3 and TRBJ2-7, with a weak D call TRBD2 (6 bases). The CDR3 is made up of 15 amino acids. The V end was cut by 0 bases, the J end by 3 bases, with 12 bases between. Germline CDR1 LGHNA, CDR2 YSLEER.

The chain carries TRBV10-3 and TRBJ2-1, with 12 positions matching TRBD2. There are 17 residues in the CDR3. With V trimmed by 1 base and J by 6 bases, 7 bases remained unmatched. Per germline, CDR1 ENHRY and CDR2 SYGVKD. The CDR3 DNA sequence: TGTGCCATCAGTGAGTTGCCTAGCGGGAGGGGGGCCAATGAGCAGTTCTTC. Its translation: CAISELPSGRGANEQFF.

The chain recombines TRBV27 with TRBJ1-1; 9 nucleotides line up with TRBD1. Unmatched junction bases numbered 5, after V lost 6 bases and J lost 0 bases. The CDR3 consists of 15 residues. Germline V gene sequence: CDR1 MNHEY, CDR2 SMNVEV (reference sequence). DNA of the CDR3: TGTGCCAGCAGCCGGGACAGGGCTATGAACACTGAAGCTTTCTTT. Translation: CASSRDRAMNTEAFF.

This chain links TRBV28 with TRBJ2-1; 11 bases align to TRBD2. CDR1 and CDR2 from the germline V gene are MDHEN and SYDVKM. The CDR3 sequence is 17 residues long. CDR3 sequence: CAWLAGGSKVNFNEQFF. The CDR3 DNA reads as TGTGCTTGGCTAGCGGGAGGTAGTAAAGTTAATTTCAATGAGCAGTTCTTC.

This chain connects TRBV9 to TRBJ2-3; 7 bases fit TRBD1. The CDR3 spans 15 residues. CDR1 SGDLS and CDR2 YYNGEE come from the germline V gene. V gave up 0 bases and J gave up 5 bases; unmatched junction bases: 6. CDR3 in amino acids: CASSVAQGVLDTQYF. The CDR3, as DNA: TGTGCCAGCAGCGTAGCGCAGGGGGTATTAGATACGCAGTATTTT.

The rearrangement links TRBV28 to TRBJ2-1; the D gene is possibly TRBD2 (5 bases). Trimming shortened V by 7 bases and J by 8 bases, and 9 bases separated the two germline ends. The V gene's germline CDR1 is MDHEN and CDR2 SYDVKM. This CDR3 region has 11 residues. CDR3 nucleotide sequence: TGTGCCAGCACTAGGGAGCATGAGCAGTTCTTC. It codes for CASTREHEQFF.

Concerning this clone itself: The sample has other DNA sequences that encode this CDR3 too. The chain has TRBV18 and TRBJ2-5; D is perhaps TRBD1 (5 bases). Looked up from germline, CDR1 is KGHSH and CDR2 is LQKENI. The CDR3 has 12 residues. Trimming cost V 1 base and J 5 bases, with 5 bases left between them. The CDR3 nucleotides are TGTGCCAGCTCACCACGGGGCGAGACCCAGTACTTC. Translation: CASSPRGETQYF.

The rearrangement joins TRBV29-1 to TRBJ1-4; possibly TRBD1 for D (5 bases). The CDR3 has 13 amino acids. V was cut by 4 bases and J by 8 bases, with 14 bases left in between. Germline CDR1 reads SQVTM; CDR2 reads ANQGSEA. Here the CDR3 reads CSVGRGVEEKLFF. In nucleotides, the CDR3 is TGCAGCGTTGGAAGGGGTGTTGAGGAAAAACTGTTTTTT.

The V call is TRBV13, the J call TRBJ1-2; D unclear. The CDR3 extends over 15 amino acids. The V end was cut by 2 bases, the J end by 4 bases, with 14 bases between. The V gene's germline CDR1 is PRHDT and CDR2 FYEKMQ (reference sequence). CDR3 in DNA: TGTGCCAGCAGCTTACAACAGCTCGAATTCTATGGCTACACCTTC. As protein: CASSLQQLEFYGYTF.

This chain connects TRBV7-2 to TRBJ2-3; D call uncertain. The length of the CDR3 is 16 residues. Germline V gene sequence: CDR1 SGHTA, CDR2 FQGNSA. With 1 base removed from V and 2 bases from J, the gap between germline ends came to 13 bases. The CDR3 loop is CASSLGSLSPTDTQYF. CDR3 sequence (DNA): TGTGCCAGCAGCTTAGGCTCCCTCAGCCCCACAGATACGCAGTATTTT.

The CDR3 DNA follows: TGTGCCAGCAGCCAAGGATTGCGGGGGGGTCAAGAGACCCAGTACTTC. Encoded protein: CASSQGLRGGQETQYF. V gene TRBV14 combines with J gene TRBJ2-5; 9 nucleotides line up with TRBD2. The CDR3 consists of 16 residues. Germline V gives CDR1 SGHDN, CDR2 FVKESK. V was pared by 1 base and J by 2 bases, with 5 bases of the junction left unmatched.

The chain links TRBV28 to TRBJ1-6; 8 nucleotides line up with TRBD1. Losses at the gene ends were 6 bases for V and 5 bases for J; bases not matched to a gene: 6. The germline V gene encodes CDR1 MDHEN and CDR2 SYDVKM. There are 15 residues in the CDR3. CDR3 nucleotide sequence: TGTGCCAGCAGCCCGGGACAGGACCATAATTCACCCCTCCACTTT. Translating gives CASSPGQDHNSPLHF.

The J gene is TRBJ2-2, the V gene TRBV6-1, with 8 nucleotides matching TRBD1. Germline CDR1 is MNHNS and CDR2 is SASEGT. This CDR3 region has 17 residues. The V segment lost 2 bases and the J segment 6 bases; nucleotides outside the gene matches: 11. CDR3 sequence reads: CASSEYVRGRVAGELFF. DNA of the CDR3: TGTGCCAGCAGTGAATATGTCAGGGGGCGAGTGGCCGGGGAGCTGTTTTTT.

The chain is built from TRBV5-1 and TRBJ2-2, with 14 positions matching TRBD2. V lost 4 bases and J lost 7; bases outside the gene matches: 9. This CDR3 spans 17 amino acids. Germline CDR1 reads SGHRS; CDR2 reads YFSETQ. The CDR3 loop is CASSPGLAGVSVGELFF. In DNA, the CDR3 is TGCGCCAGCAGCCCGGGACTAGCGGGAGTATCGGTCGGGGAGCTGTTTTTT.

The chain uses TRBV7-3 and TRBJ1-1, with 8 nucleotides matching TRBD1. Germline CDR1 and CDR2: SGHTA and FQGTGA. V lost 4 bases, J lost 5 bases, and 3 bases stayed unmatched. The length of the CDR3 is 13 residues. The CDR3 DNA sequence: TGTGCCAGCAGCTCGGACAGGGCGACTGAAGCTTTCTTT. Residues: CASSSDRATEAFF. The entire variable domain, with the rest obtained from reference TRBV7-3 and TRBJ1-1, is as follows: GAGVSQTPSNKVTEKGKYVELRCDPISGHTALYWYRQSLGQGPEFLIYFQGTGAADDSGLPNDRFFAVRPEGSVSTLKIQRTERGDSAVYLCASSSDRATEAFFGQGTRLTVV.

The DNA of the CDR3 is TGCAGCGTAAAGGGGGCATCCTACGAGCAGTACTTC. Amino acids: CSVKGASYEQYF. The gene calls are TRBV29-1 and TRBJ2-7; 7 bases match TRBD1. The CDR3 runs 12 residues. Germline CDR1 reads SQVTM; CDR2 reads ANQGSEA. The J segment lost 1 base and the V segment lost 6 bases, leaving 3 bases of the junction unmatched.

This clone was seen a single time. The V gene is TRBV19, the J gene TRBJ2-1; 12 bases fit TRBD1. This CDR3 spans 15 amino acids. CDR1 is LNHDA, CDR2 SQIVND, per germline (reference sequence). Trimming took 4 bases from V and 10 from J; bases not matched to a gene: 8. CDR3 sequence reads: CASSSGTGGGQEQFF. DNA for the CDR3: TGTGCCAGTAGTAGCGGGACAGGGGGCGGCCAGGAGCAGTTCTTC.

V gene TRBV7-2 combines with J gene TRBJ2-7, with 15 bases that match TRBD2. The germline CDR1 and CDR2 sequences are SGHTA and FQGNSA. Losses at the gene ends were 4 bases for V and 6 bases for J; bases not matched to a gene: 4. The CDR3 contains 15 residues. The chain's CDR3 is CASSWTSGRVSEQYF. The CDR3 DNA follows: TGTGCCAGCAGCTGGACTAGCGGGAGGGTTTCCGAGCAGTACTTC.

V and J are TRBV4-1 and TRBJ1-1, with D possibly matching TRBD1 (6 bases). In germline, CDR1 is MGHRA, CDR2 YSYEKL. Trimming removed 0 bases from V and 1 base from J, with 15 bases in between. This CDR3 has 17 amino acids. CDR3 sequence reads: CASSQDRGTLPNTEAFF. CDR3 sequence (DNA): TGCGCCAGCAGCCAAGATAGGGGGACTTTGCCGAACACTGAAGCTTTCTTT.

The chain joins TRBV6-5 to TRBJ2-1; D ambiguous. The CDR3 loop spans 14 amino acids. CDR1 is MNHEY and CDR2 is SVGAGI in the germline V gene. The V end lost 4 bases, the J end lost 8 bases, and 15 bases lay between the germline ends. CDR3 DNA sequence: TGTGCCAGCAGTTCAGGACGGAAAGACGATGAGCAGTTCTTC. Protein product: CASSSGRKDDEQFF.